This TCR beta chain emerged from a study of blood T cells in healthy people across ages (dated by TCRdb to the mid-2010s). Notes on the research overall: In model experiments, template switching captured about one uniquely barcoded TCR beta cDNA molecule for every two T cells. Age-related changes in TCR beta repertoire diversity were measured in the study by deep sequencing normalized with unique cDNA molecular identifiers. Using the same blood draw, the study looked at two additional independent replicas of 1 million unique cDNA reads for two donors, one aged 18 to 30 and the other aged 80 or older. Donors of different ages were randomly distributed across sequencing lanes to avoid experimental bias. The donors were split into four age groups: young (average 16 years), middle-aged (roughly 42), aged (more than 60) and long-lived (approximately 80). Study-level results and caveats: As age increased, observed TCR beta diversity per million T cells dropped in a roughly linear way, and a significant reduction was already evident by age 40. Donor CMV infection status was unknown, potentially confounding age-related changes in expanded clonotypes. Estimates of total diversity based on one million sequenced T cells were considered lower bounds and underestimates. Conclusive comparison of naive and antigen-experienced compartments was prevented by the profiling of bulk unsorted PBMCs. A strong correlation was found between observed TCR beta diversity and the percentage of naive T cells measured by flow cytometry. Compared with the aged group, the long-lived group had more naive CD4+ T cells, fewer expanded clones and increased TCR diversity, a pattern suggesting age selection.

CDR1 and CDR2, per the germline V gene (reference sequence), are LNHNV and YYDKDF. The CDR3 numbers 15 residues from cysteine through phenylalanine. Kept here is only the CDR3 DNA, which spans 45 bases and is read in frame from base 1. V sheds 0 bases and J sheds 6 bases, leaving 9 bases between their ends. The library was built by means of 5' RACE. A second PCR of roughly 7 to 11 cycles was run with a J-beta primer mix and a sample-barcoded 5' primer. Each TCR beta cDNA molecule received a unique molecular identifier from a template-switch 5' adaptor carrying 12 random nucleotides. Each sample yielded at least 3 million CDR3-containing paired-end reads. The Mint cDNA synthesis kit, primed by a TRBC-specific oligonucleotide, was used to synthesize first-strand cDNA from all RNA. Following uracil-DNA glycosylase treatment, a first 18-cycle PCR with universal primers M1SS and BC2_uni_R was performed on all cDNA. As for how the authors treated the data: For normalization, 1 million high-quality reads, each with a distinct molecular identifier, were randomly selected from each sample. Reads sharing molecular identifiers were discarded rather than binned into consensus sequences. MiTCR, set to a Q25 quality threshold and the strictest error-elimination algorithm, was used for CDR3 identification, clonotype clustering and error correction. Lower-bound total TCR beta diversity was estimated with a nonparametric unseen species model using Euler transformation. Starting from the raw public reads, TCRdb applied fastp trimming at Q25, assembled clones with MiXCR and retained in-frame beta chains. Every distinct CDR3 protein forms one entry, paired with its most common genes and DNA. The V and J calls, along with clone size, are taken from TCRdb and not from the paper's own processing. This sample gives 1.8 million or so distinct CDR3 sequences in total; approximately 40% of them show up just once. About 21% of the sample is held by the ten biggest clonotypes.

Systemically healthy Caucasian individuals from Russia, over 30 in total and aged about 6 to 100 years, were included as donors. Each donor gave roughly 9.5 milliliters of peripheral blood, collected into EDTA-treated Vacutainer tubes. Ficoll-Paque density-gradient centrifugation was used to isolate PBMCs, with at least 7 million per sample. Trizol reagent was used to extract total RNA from the PBMCs, yielding at least 5.5 micrograms per sample. For every donor, flow cytometry on a PBMC aliquot measured the percentage of naive CD45RAhigh/CD27high T cells. This clonotype was recorded a few times. Which antigen it targets is not known. No base qualities exist here, and no much larger clone lies one base off it.

The sequence is built from TRBV15 and TRBJ2-6, with the D gene not clear enough to name. The sequenced sample was blood. This TCR derives from a human donor in good health. DNA sequence: TGTGCCACCAGCAGAGATTCCGGCATGGCCAACGTCCTGACTTTC. It is translated as CATSRDSGMANVLTF. Outside the CDR3, residues come from the reference TRBV15 and TRBJ2-6 proteins, so the full variable domain is: DAMVIQNPRYQVTQFGKPVTLSCSQTLNHNVMYWYQQKSSQAPKLLFHYYDKDFNNEADTPDNFQSRRPNTSFCFLDIRSPGLGDTAMYLCATSRDSGMANVLTFGAGSRLTVL.